One sample yielded the 26 T cell receptor beta chains listed below, sequenced in a study of CD8+CD57+ T cells in acquired aplastic anemia. For sequencing, patients were chosen who had shown expansion of CD8+CD57+ cells by flow cytometry. It was genomic DNA that served as the template for profiling TCR beta VDJ and CDR3. TCRdb fed the reads into MiXCR, producing one record per CDR3 protein. The table lists approximately 150,000 distinct CDR3 sequences, roughly 43% of them singletons. The sample consisted of sorted CD4+, CD8+, or CD8+CD57+ T cells (not recorded which) from PBMCs. The receptors here all came from a human donor with aplastic anemia.

This sequence joins TRBV10-3 and TRBJ1-4; a possible D gene is TRBD1 (6 bases). CDR1 and CDR2 from the germline V gene are ENHRY and SYGVKD. Trimming shortened V by 6 bases and J by 7 bases, and 9 bases separated the two germline ends. This CDR3 spans 12 amino acids. The CDR3 region has the DNA TGTGCCATCAGCCGGACAGCTGAAAAACTGTTTTTT. It encodes CAISRTAEKLFF.

Written as DNA, the CDR3 is TGTGCCAGCTCACCGTTCCAGCTTGGGACAGATACGCAGTATTTT. As protein: CASSPFQLGTDTQYF. The chain joins TRBV18 to TRBJ2-3; D is unresolved. The CDR3 covers 15 residues. Germline CDR1 KGHSH, CDR2 LQKENI. V gave up 3 bases and J gave up 3 bases, with 13 bases separating them.

V usage is TRBV7-2 and J usage is TRBJ2-7; 8 bases match TRBD1. Germline assignment: CDR1 SGHTA and CDR2 FQGNSA. Trimming cost V 3 bases and J 2 bases; bases outside gene matches: 3. The CDR3 consists of 14 residues. CDR3 sequence reads: CASSFGTGPYEQYF. The CDR3 bases are TGTGCCAGCAGCTTTGGGACAGGCCCCTACGAGCAGTACTTC.

This clonotype was counted ten times or more. The rearrangement links TRBV7-9 to TRBJ1-1; a possible D gene is TRBD1 (5 bases). V lost 0 bases and J 0 bases, leaving 14 bases between the germline ends. CDR1 is SEHNR and CDR2 is FQNEAQ in the germline V gene (reference sequence). CDR3 length: 17 residues. The CDR3: CASSLARGAGMNTEAFF. The CDR3 bases are TGTGCCAGCAGCTTAGCGCGCGGGGCAGGCATGAACACTGAAGCTTTCTTT.

This clonotype was detected a few times. The chain recombines TRBV5-6 with TRBJ2-7; TRBD1 matches at 9 bases. J lost 4 bases, V lost 4 bases, and 6 bases had no gene match. CDR3 length: 14 residues. Looked up from germline, CDR1 is SGHDT and CDR2 is YYEEEE. CDR3 nucleotide sequence: TGTGCCAGCAGCCCCGGACAGGGGAGTTACGAGCAGTACTTC. This codes for CASSPGQGSYEQYF.

This clonotype appeared many times. As DNA, the CDR3 is TGTGCCAGCAGTTATGGACCCACCTACGAGCAGTACTTC. Amino acids: CASSYGPTYEQYF. V gene TRBV6-2 or TRBV6-3 combines with J gene TRBJ2-7; D uncertain. The germline V and J ends were trimmed by 3 bases and 2 bases, with 8 bases remaining between them. The CDR3 runs 13 residues. Germline CDR1 MNHEY, CDR2 SVGEGT.

This clonotype was picked up many times. The genes are TRBV6-2 or TRBV6-3 and TRBJ2-5; D remains ambiguous. Germline V gives CDR1 MNHEY, CDR2 SVGEGT. Trimming removed 6 bases at V and 5 bases at J, with 13 bases between. There are 13 residues in the CDR3. The CDR3 DNA is TGTGCCAGCAGCCCCCCCGCCCAGGAGACCCAGTACTTC. It codes for CASSPPAQETQYF.

The table lists this clonotype with many counts. V and J are TRBV12-3 or TRBV12-4 and TRBJ1-1; 7 bases match TRBD1. This CDR3 has 13 amino acids. The V gene end was trimmed by 6 bases and the J gene end by 9 bases; junction bases not matched to a gene: 10. In nucleotides, the CDR3 is TGTGCCAGCAGACCCGGGACAGCCATTCAAGCTTTCTTT. Amino acids: CASRPGTAIQAFF.

DNA of the CDR3: TGCAGTGCTAGAGCACCGGGGAGTCAGCCCCAGCATTTT. Protein sequence: CSARAPGSQPQHF. The chain is built from TRBV20-1 and TRBJ1-5, with D unclear. There are 13 residues in the CDR3. Trimming took off 1 base at V and 6 bases at J, with 10 bases between the two ends. CDR1 is DFQATT, CDR2 SNEGSKA, per germline (reference sequence).

The V and J genes are TRBV15 and TRBJ2-7; 8 bases fit TRBD1. There are 13 residues in the CDR3. Trimming removed 7 bases from V and 6 bases from J; junction bases left unmatched: 8. Germline CDR1 LNHNV, CDR2 YYDKDF (reference sequence). As DNA, the CDR3 is TGTGCCACCAAACGACAGGGGATGCTCGAGCAGTACTTC. Its protein is CATKRQGMLEQYF.

This sequence joins TRBV24-1 and TRBJ2-2; 9 bases line up with TRBD1. Germline loops: CDR1 KGHDR, CDR2 SFDVKD. CDR3 size: 17 residues. V gave up 0 bases and J gave up 7 bases; unmatched junction bases: 8. CDR3 sequence: CATSDLSPGQGHGELFF. The CDR3 region has the DNA TGTGCCACCAGTGATTTGAGTCCGGGACAGGGACACGGGGAGCTGTTTTTT.

The gene calls are TRBV5-4 and TRBJ1-1, with TRBD1 as a possible D gene (5 bases). Per germline, CDR1 SGHNT and CDR2 YYREEE (reference sequence). V was shortened by 1 base and J by 0 bases, with 13 bases between the two germline ends. CDR3 size: 16 residues. The CDR3 region is CASSLPRGGVNTEAFF. CDR3 DNA sequence: TGTGCCAGCAGCTTGCCCCGGGGAGGGGTGAACACTGAAGCTTTCTTT.

This clonotype came up many times. The chain has TRBV6-1 and TRBJ1-1; D is unresolved. V was trimmed by 6 bases and J by 2 bases, leaving 13 bases between them. Germline V gene lookup returns CDR1 MNHNS and CDR2 SASEGT. The CDR3 is 14 residues long. The CDR3 spells CASREQTYNTEAFF. CDR3 DNA: TGTGCCAGCAGAGAACAGACTTATAACACTGAAGCTTTCTTT.

The chain couples TRBV25-1 to TRBJ2-1; D perhaps matches TRBD2 (5 bases). V was pared by 3 bases and J by 5 bases, with 14 bases between. The CDR3 is 15 residues long. Looked up from germline, CDR1 is MGHDK and CDR2 is SYGVNS. This CDR3 is CASSDPSDGNNEQFF. CDR3 DNA sequence: TGTGCCAGCAGTGATCCTTCAGACGGGAACAATGAGCAGTTCTTC. Full variable domain (missing parts from reference TRBV25-1 and TRBJ2-1): EADIYQTPRYLVIGTGKKITLECSQTMGHDKMYWYQQDPGMELHLIHYSYGVNSTEKGDLSSESTVSRIRTEHFPLTLESARPSHTSQYLCASSDPSDGNNEQFFGPGTRLTVL.

As for this clonotype: The junction does not match germline at one end; this may be a read error. This chain uses TRBV2 with TRBJ2-2, with D maybe TRBD2 (6 bases). CDR1 and CDR2 from the germline V gene are SNHLY and FYNNEI. The CDR3 extends over 15 amino acids. The DNA of the CDR3 is TGTGCCAGCAGTGAAGCGCGCGGGGTGGGCGGGGAGCTGTTCTTT. This translates into CASSEARGVGGELFF.

In the case of this clonotype: This may be a read error: a much more frequent sequence differs by one nucleotide. This chain joins TRBV11-2 and TRBJ2-2; 9 bases match TRBD2. Trimming cost V 2 bases and J 1 base; bases outside gene matches: 11. The CDR3 loop spans 19 amino acids. Germline V gene sequence: CDR1 SGHAT, CDR2 FQNNGV. In DNA form, the CDR3 reads TGTGCCAGCAGCTTACCCTGGATTAGCGGGGGCCAGAACACCGGGGAGCTGTTTTTT. This translates into CASSLPWISGGQNTGELFF.

This sequence joins TRBV15 and TRBJ1-5; 10 bases agree with TRBD1. The CDR3 covers 15 residues. V lost 6 bases and J lost 5; bases outside the gene matches: 7. CDR1 LNHNV and CDR2 YYDKDF come from the germline V gene (reference sequence). CDR3 in amino acids: CATSLGQGQYQPQHF. The CDR3 DNA reads as TGTGCCACCAGTCTGGGACAGGGGCAATATCAGCCCCAGCATTTT.

This clonotype has a handful of counts. A single base separates this from a much larger clone, so it may be a read error. The chain joins TRBV11-3 to TRBJ2-1; the match to TRBD1 covers 7 bases. This CDR3 is built from 14 residues. From germline, CDR1 is SGHNT and CDR2 YENEEA. The chain's CDR3 is CASSLQGQYNGQFF. In nucleotides, the CDR3 is TGTGCCAGCAGCTTACAGGGACAGTACAATGGGCAGTTCTTC.

This clonotype has at least ten counts. The chain recombines TRBV20-1 with TRBJ2-1; no clear D. Germline CDR1 is DFQATT and CDR2 is SNEGSKA (reference sequence). The CDR3 sequence is 13 residues long. Trimming left V 3 bases short and J 4 bases short, with 10 bases between. The CDR3 protein is CSARAPQYNEQFF. CDR3 DNA sequence: TGCAGTGCTAGGGCCCCTCAATACAATGAGCAGTTCTTC.

The chain combines TRBV29-1 with TRBJ2-7; TRBD1 matches 9 bases. The CDR3 is 14 residues long. The V gene's germline CDR1 is SQVTM and CDR2 ANQGSEA. V shed 4 bases and J 3 bases; nucleotides not matched to a gene: 7. This chain's CDR3 is CSVGGGTGNYEQYF. As DNA, the CDR3 is TGCAGCGTTGGGGGGGGGACAGGGAACTACGAGCAGTACTTC.

This clonotype was seen many times. The chain carries TRBV12-3 or TRBV12-4 and TRBJ1-5; no clear D. The V end lost 2 bases, the J end lost 9 bases, and 14 bases lay between the germline ends. This CDR3 has 14 amino acids. The CDR3 region has the DNA TGTGCCAGCAGTTTAAGGAGTGGGCAAGGGCCCCAGCATTTT. Its translation is CASSLRSGQGPQHF.

There are many counts of this clonotype. The V call is TRBV5-4, the J call TRBJ1-4; D is possibly TRBD1 (6 bases). In germline, CDR1 is SGHNT, CDR2 YYREEE (reference sequence). Trimming removed 2 bases from V and 8 bases from J, with 13 bases in between. CDR3 size: 14 residues. CDR3 amino acids: CASSLQGVGEKLFF. In DNA form, the CDR3 reads TGTGCCAGCAGCTTACAGGGTGTGGGAGAAAAACTGTTTTTT.

This clonotype was recorded only once. V and J are TRBV24-1 and TRBJ2-1, with D possibly TRBD1 on 5 matching bases. The germline CDR1 and CDR2 sequences are KGHDR and SFDVKD. This CDR3 is built from 17 residues. The germline V and J ends were trimmed by 3 bases and 0 bases, with 14 bases remaining between them. DNA of the CDR3: TGTGCCACCAGTGATCCCTGGGGCGGCAGCTCCTACAATGAGCAGTTCTTC. It yields the protein CATSDPWGGSSYNEQFF.

This clonotype was seen only a few times. The J gene is TRBJ2-3, the V gene TRBV12-3 or TRBV12-4; D gene uncertain. The V gene lost 3 bases and the J gene lost 2 bases, with 12 bases spanning the gap. The CDR3 is 15 amino acids. The CDR3 nucleotides are TGTGCCAGCAGTTTTAGTGGGTCCCCCACAGATACGCAGTATTTT. Protein product: CASSFSGSPTDTQYF.

For this clonotype: A much larger clone differs by one base, so this may be a read error. The DNA for the CDR3 is TGTGCCAGCGGCCCCGGGACAGGGGAGGAAGAGACCCAGTACTTC. Translation: CASGPGTGEEETQYF. This sequence joins TRBV3-1 and TRBJ2-5; 10 bases map to TRBD1. Germline CDR1 LGHDT, CDR2 YNNKEL (reference sequence). The CDR3 runs to 15 residues. Trimming cost V 8 bases and J 3 bases; bases outside gene matches: 9.

CDR3 sequence (DNA): TGCAGTGCTAGAGATCCCGGAGAGGAAAAACTGTTTTTT. Protein product: CSARDPGEEKLFF. J is TRBJ1-4 and V is TRBV20-1; no reliable D call. Germline V CDR1 and CDR2: DFQATT, SNEGSKA (reference sequence). The V end lost 0 bases, the J end lost 8 bases, and 10 bases lay between the germline ends. There are 13 residues in the CDR3.